These 25 T cell receptor beta chains share one sample of origin, sequenced in a study of shared clonotypes between healthy human individuals. TCRdb's copy holds only in-frame clones and misses some; the assay was immunoSEQ multiplex PCR. The sample has about 1,800,000 clones; about 95% are singletons. Naive CD8 cells were CD45RO-negative, positively selected for CCR7, excluding terminally differentiated effector memory CD45RA+ cells. Material: naive CD8+ T cells sorted from blood. Every receptor here comes from a man aged 18 to 29 in good health.

The CDR3 protein is CASSPDRERYEQYF. In DNA form, the CDR3 reads TGTGCCAGTAGCCCGGACCGGGAGCGATACGAGCAGTACTTC. The chain carries TRBV19 and TRBJ2-7, with D tentatively TRBD2 (6 bases). Germline values: CDR1 LNHDA, CDR2 SQIVND (reference sequence). V gave up 6 bases and J gave up 4 bases, with 16 bases separating them. This CDR3 has 14 amino acids.

The genes are TRBV9 and TRBJ2-2; 8 bases agree with TRBD1. The CDR3 length is 15 residues. J was trimmed by 4 bases and V by 1 base; bases with no gene match: 3. The V gene's germline CDR1 is SGDLS and CDR2 YYNGEE. The CDR3: CASSVPTGGTGELFF. The CDR3 region has the DNA TGTGCCAGCAGCGTACCCACAGGGGGCACCGGGGAGCTGTTTTTT.

This rearrangement joins TRBV5-1 to TRBJ2-1; TRBD1 matches 10 bases. V lost 1 base to trimming and J lost 2 bases; unmatched junction nucleotides: 9. Germline V CDR1 and CDR2: SGHRS, YFSETQ. The CDR3 covers 18 residues. DNA for the CDR3: TGCGCCAGCAGCTTGAAGCAGTATGGGACAGGGGCCTACAATGAGCAGTTCTTC. Translation gives CASSLKQYGTGAYNEQFF.

The rearrangement uses TRBV2 and TRBJ2-1; 12 nucleotides align to TRBD2. V shed 7 bases, J shed 1 base, and the junction held 20 bases outside the gene matches. Germline assignment: CDR1 SNHLY and CDR2 FYNNEI. The CDR3 spans 21 residues. CDR3 residues: CASNGNPATSGRVESYNEQFF. The CDR3 DNA follows: TGTGCCAGCAATGGGAACCCCGCGACTAGCGGGAGAGTTGAATCCTACAATGAGCAGTTCTTC.

As for this clone: This sample includes further DNA sequences coding for the same CDR3. V usage is TRBV9 and J usage is TRBJ1-3, with D hard to call. The CDR3 totals 13 residues. V was pared by 0 bases and J by 3 bases, with 4 bases between. Germline V gene sequence: CDR1 SGDLS, CDR2 YYNGEE. The CDR3 spells CASSVGSGNTIYF. For the CDR3, the DNA is TGTGCCAGCAGCGTAGGCAGTGGAAACACCATATATTTT.

The chain links TRBV6-5 to TRBJ2-1; D not resolved. CDR3 length equals 12 residues. Per the germline V gene, CDR1 is MNHEY and CDR2 is SVGAGI. The V end was cut by 2 bases, the J end by 6 bases, with 5 bases between. CDR3 loop: CASSYGVNEQFF. For the CDR3, the DNA is TGTGCCAGCAGTTACGGGGTCAATGAGCAGTTCTTC.

The rearrangement links TRBV7-8 to TRBJ2-1, with TRBD2 identical over 9 bases. This CDR3 region has 15 residues. Looked up from germline, CDR1 is SGHVS and CDR2 is FQNEAQ. V lost 1 base, J lost 6 bases, and 4 bases stayed unmatched. CDR3 sequence reads: CASSLDLAGLNEQFF. The CDR3 DNA reads as TGTGCCAGCAGCTTAGATCTAGCGGGGCTCAATGAGCAGTTCTTC.

The chain is built from TRBV7-9 and TRBJ2-3, with D perhaps given as TRBD1 or TRBD2 (6 bases each). The CDR3 consists of 16 residues. In germline, CDR1 is SEHNR, CDR2 FQNEAQ (reference sequence). V was pared by 5 bases and J by 2 bases, with 17 bases between. The CDR3, as DNA: TGTGCCAGCAGCCACCAAACAGGGACTGCCACAGATACGCAGTATTTT. Translation gives CASSHQTGTATDTQYF.

This chain links TRBV27 with TRBJ2-1; unclear D gene. Trimming pared 0 bases from V and 8 bases from J, leaving 14 bases between. Germline V CDR1 and CDR2: MNHEY, SMNVEV (reference sequence). The CDR3 sequence is 15 residues long. CDR3 sequence (DNA): TGTGCCAGCAGTTTATCTTCTGGGGTTGTGGATGAGCAGTTCTTC. Translation: CASSLSSGVVDEQFF.

V and J are TRBV7-9 and TRBJ2-5; 9 positions match TRBD2. Losses at the gene ends were 1 base for V and 9 bases for J; bases not matched to a gene: 6. CDR1 is SEHNR, CDR2 FQNEAQ, per germline (reference sequence). The CDR3 is made up of 14 amino acids. Here the CDR3 DNA reads TGTGCCAGCAGCTTAGTAGCGGGGGCTGTGGCCCAGTACTTC. Residues: CASSLVAGAVAQYF.

The chain is built from TRBV5-1 and TRBJ2-1; 7 bases are a match to TRBD2. Germline V CDR1 and CDR2: SGHRS, YFSETQ. The V gene end was trimmed by 1 base and the J gene end by 5 bases; junction bases not matched to a gene: 9. The CDR3 extends over 16 amino acids. The CDR3 region is CASSLTSVTQDNEQFF. CDR3 DNA sequence: TGCGCCAGCAGCTTGACTAGCGTCACGCAGGACAATGAGCAGTTCTTC. Complete variable domain (other parts from reference TRBV5-1 and TRBJ2-1): KAGVTQTPRYLIKTRGQQVTLSCSPISGHRSVSWYQQTPGQGLQFLFEYFSETQRNKGNFPGRFSGRQFSNSRSEMNVSTLELGDSALYLCASSLTSVTQDNEQFFGPGTRLTVL.

The chain recombines TRBV5-4 with TRBJ1-2; D not resolved. CDR1 SGHNT and CDR2 YYREEE come from the germline V gene (reference sequence). Trimming took off 0 bases at V and 5 bases at J, with 14 bases between the two ends. The CDR3 spans 15 residues. CDR3: CASSLDKGIGYGYTF. In nucleotides, the CDR3 is TGTGCCAGCAGCTTGGATAAAGGGATAGGATATGGCTACACCTTC.

This clone was detected only once. The chain joins TRBV5-1 to TRBJ2-3; 7 positions agree with TRBD2. Germline assignment: CDR1 SGHRS and CDR2 YFSETQ. The CDR3 has 16 residues. V gave up 2 bases and J gave up 0 bases; unmatched junction bases: 6. In DNA form, the CDR3 reads TGCGCCAGCAGCTTTGGAGCGGGGACGAGCACAGATACGCAGTATTTT. Amino acid sequence: CASSFGAGTSTDTQYF.

The gene calls are TRBV13 and TRBJ2-7; possible D gene TRBD2, 6 bases. V lost 7 bases, J lost 2 bases, and 18 bases lay in between. The CDR3 is 15 amino acids. Germline V gene data show CDR1 as PRHDT and CDR2 as FYEKMQ (reference sequence). CDR3 in DNA: TGTGCCAGCAACCAGGGAGGCAGTCTCGCCTACGAGCAGTACTTC. Encoded protein: CASNQGGSLAYEQYF.

This sequence joins TRBV27 and TRBJ2-7, with D possibly matching TRBD2 (5 bases). Trimming took off 8 bases at V and 2 bases at J, with 13 bases between the two ends. The CDR3 runs to 13 residues. Germline values: CDR1 MNHEY, CDR2 SMNVEV (reference sequence). In nucleotides, the CDR3 is TGTGCCAGCGCCCTCGGGGTTGCCTACGAGCAGTACTTC. Translating it yields CASALGVAYEQYF.

This chain uses TRBV5-1 with TRBJ2-3; D gene uncertain. The germline gives CDR1 SGHRS, CDR2 YFSETQ. V was trimmed by 2 bases and J by 4 bases, leaving 14 bases between them. The CDR3 is made up of 15 amino acids. CDR3 amino acids: CASSFWDVNADTQYF. The CDR3 DNA follows: TGCGCCAGCAGCTTCTGGGATGTTAATGCAGATACGCAGTATTTT.

CDR3 bases: TGTGCCCAGGAACCGGGACAGGCATTCAATGAGCAGTTCTTC. Its protein is CAQEPGQAFNEQFF. The chain recombines TRBV6-8 with TRBJ2-1, with 8 bases fitting TRBD1. The CDR3 spans 14 residues. The V gene's germline CDR1 is MNHGY and CDR2 SAAAGT. After removal of 11 bases from V and 6 bases from J, the junction contained 12 bases not matched to a gene.

CDR3 protein: CASSSGTSIYEQYF. In DNA, the CDR3 is TGTGCCAGCAGCTCCGGGACAAGCATCTACGAGCAGTACTTC. V gene TRBV13 combines with J gene TRBJ2-7; weak D call: TRBD1 (6 bases). This CDR3 has 14 residues. The V gene lost 4 bases and the J gene lost 3 bases, with 13 bases spanning the gap. Germline V gene lookup returns CDR1 PRHDT and CDR2 FYEKMQ (reference sequence). Supplemented by reference TRBV13 and TRBJ2-7, the full variable domain reads AAGVIQSPRHLIKEKRETATLKCYPIPRHDTVYWYQQGPGQDPQFLISFYEKMQSDKGSIPDRFSAQQFSDYHSELNMSSLELGDSALYFCASSSGTSIYEQYFGPGTRLTVT.

With regard to this clone: The sample contains more than one DNA sequence encoding this CDR3. The genes are TRBV7-9 and TRBJ2-5, with unresolved D. Germline CDR1 is SEHNR and CDR2 is FQNEAQ (reference sequence). V lost 1 base, J lost 1 base, and 4 bases lay in between. The CDR3 is 13 amino acids. The CDR3 region is CASSLGAQETQYF. The CDR3 DNA reads as TGTGCCAGCAGCTTAGGGGCCCAAGAGACCCAGTACTTC.

V usage is TRBV4-1 and J usage is TRBJ1-4; D perhaps matches TRBD1 (5 bases). V lost 0 bases and J 7 bases, leaving 15 bases between the germline ends. This CDR3 is 16 amino acids long. Germline V gene data show CDR1 as MGHRA and CDR2 as YSYEKL. CDR3 nucleotide sequence: TGCGCCAGCAGCCAAGATCCAGGTCCGGGGGGTGAAAAACTGTTTTTT. This encodes CASSQDPGPGGEKLFF.

The chain couples TRBV5-6 to TRBJ1-5; weak D call: TRBD1 (6 bases). In germline, CDR1 is SGHDT, CDR2 YYEEEE. The CDR3 length is 15 residues. V lost 5 bases, J lost 1 base, and 13 bases lay in between. The DNA for the CDR3 is TGTGCCAGCAGTTTACAGGGAGAGAGCAATCAGCCCCAGCATTTT. This translates into CASSLQGESNQPQHF.

With regard to this clone: Other nucleotide sequences in the sample specify the same CDR3. V and J are TRBV29-1 and TRBJ1-1; tentative D call: TRBD1 (6 bases). Trimming pared 6 bases from V and 1 base from J, leaving 9 bases between. CDR1 is SQVTM, CDR2 ANQGSEA, per germline. The CDR3 covers 12 residues. CDR3 DNA sequence: TGCAGCGTGGCGGGACAGAACACTGAAGCTTTCTTT. Translation: CSVAGQNTEAFF. The whole variable domain, filled in from reference TRBV29-1 and TRBJ1-1, reads SAVISQKPSRDICQRGTSLTIQCQVDSQVTMMFWYRQQPGQSLTLIATANQGSEATYESGFVIDKFPISRPNLTFSTLTVSNMSPEDSSIYLCSVAGQNTEAFFGQGTRLTVV.

The chain employs TRBV10-1 and TRBJ2-2, with no clear D. Germline V gene sequence: CDR1 WNHNN, CDR2 SYGVQD (reference sequence). CDR3 length equals 15 residues. The ends were cut back, 2 bases at V and 1 base at J, with 8 bases in the middle. The chain's CDR3 is CASSELVENTGELFF. Here the CDR3 DNA reads TGCGCCAGCAGTGAGCTGGTTGAGAACACCGGGGAGCTGTTTTTT.

This chain connects TRBV7-9 to TRBJ2-5; 10 bases are a match to TRBD1. CDR3 length: 15 residues. Germline loops: CDR1 SEHNR, CDR2 FQNEAQ (reference sequence). The junction had 6 bases not matched to a gene; V was cut back by 8 bases and J by 0 bases. The CDR3 nucleotides read TGTGCCAGCTCGGACAGGGGGTATGACCAAGAGACCCAGTACTTC. It specifies CASSDRGYDQETQYF. The entire variable domain, with the rest obtained from reference TRBV7-9 and TRBJ2-5, is as follows: DTGVSQNPRHKITKRGQNVTFRCDPISEHNRLYWYRQTLGQGPEFLTYFQNEAQLEKSRLLSDRFSAERPKGSFSTLEIQRTEQGDSAMYLCASSDRGYDQETQYFGPGTRLLVL.

V and J are TRBV5-6 and TRBJ2-1, with 7 bases aligning to TRBD2. The CDR3 contains 16 residues. After removal of 1 base from V and 4 bases from J, the junction contained 8 bases not matched to a gene. Germline V gene sequence: CDR1 SGHDT, CDR2 YYEEEE. The CDR3 nucleotides are TGTGCCAGCAGCTTGAAGTTCCCTAGCGGATACAATGAGCAGTTCTTC. Translated, it gives CASSLKFPSGYNEQFF.